The clone carrying this T cell receptor beta chain was counted between two and nine times. The same CDR3 can be traced to other DNA sequences in this sample. The entry originates in a study of T cell responses to AZD1222 COVID-19 vaccine. The V end lost 0 bases, the J end lost 4 bases, and 7 bases lay between the germline ends. There are 13 residues in the CDR3. Germline assignment: CDR1 SGHTA and CDR2 FQGTGA. Clones were read by immunoSEQ multiplex PCR, and TCRdb kept only the in-frame ones, dropping some. The sample lists more than 95,000 clones; approximately 90% were seen once. This clonotype was sampled from an adult who received the AZD1222 COVID-19 vaccine. Material: peripheral blood, obtained 28 days after the second AZD1222 dose. The chain recombines TRBV7-3 with TRBJ2-7; the D is unclear. For the CDR3, the DNA is TGTGCCAGCAGCTTAACTTCTCAGTACGAGCAGTACTTC. This encodes CASSLTSQYEQYF. Full variable domain (rest looked up from reference TRBV7-3 and TRBJ2-7): GAGVSQTPSNKVTEKGKYVELRCDPISGHTALYWYRQSLGQGPEFLIYFQGTGAADDSGLPNDRFFAVRPEGSVSTLKIQRTERGDSAVYLCASSLTSQYEQYFGPGTRLTVT.